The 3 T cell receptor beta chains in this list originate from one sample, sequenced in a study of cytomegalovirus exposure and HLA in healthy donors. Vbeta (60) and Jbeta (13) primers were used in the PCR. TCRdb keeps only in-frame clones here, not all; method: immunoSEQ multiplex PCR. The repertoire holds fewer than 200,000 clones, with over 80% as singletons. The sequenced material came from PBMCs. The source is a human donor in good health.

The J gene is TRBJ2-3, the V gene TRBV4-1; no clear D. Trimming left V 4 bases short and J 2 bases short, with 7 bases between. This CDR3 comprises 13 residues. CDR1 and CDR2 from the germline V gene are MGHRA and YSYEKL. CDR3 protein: CASSLRITDTQYF. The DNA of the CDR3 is TGCGCCAGCAGCCTGAGAATCACAGATACGCAGTATTTT.

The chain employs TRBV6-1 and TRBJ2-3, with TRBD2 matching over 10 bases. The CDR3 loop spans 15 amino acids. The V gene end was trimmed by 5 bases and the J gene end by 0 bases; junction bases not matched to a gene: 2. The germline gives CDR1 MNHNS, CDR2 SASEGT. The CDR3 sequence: CASSIAGGSTDTQYF. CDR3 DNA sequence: TGTGCCAGCAGTATAGCGGGGGGCAGCACAGATACGCAGTATTTT.

The CDR3 is CASSPAGGRYEQYF. The CDR3, as DNA: TGTGCCAGCAGCCCAGCGGGGGGGCGGTACGAGCAGTACTTC. This rearrangement joins TRBV7-2 to TRBJ2-7, with 10 bases aligning to TRBD2. V lost 5 bases, J lost 4 bases, and 5 bases stayed unmatched. Germline CDR1 SGHTA, CDR2 FQGNSA. The CDR3 is made up of 14 amino acids.